One and the same sample provided the 2 T cell receptor beta chains below, sequenced in a study of immune characteristics of hereditary and idiopathic chronic pancreatitis. Generated by immunoSEQ multiplex PCR, the TCRdb table keeps only in-frame clones and is missing some. The sample lists about 9,100 clones; roughly 80% were seen once. The pancreas tissue came from patients undergoing total pancreatectomy with islet autotransplantation. The specimen sequenced was pancreas tissue with idiopathic chronic pancreatitis. Every receptor here comes from a human donor with chronic pancreatitis.

The CDR3 DNA reads TGTGCCAGCAGGGAGGGACTAGCCGAGGGCGGGGAGCTGTTTTTT. Translated, it gives CASREGLAEGGELFF. The chain employs TRBV6-5 and TRBJ2-2, with 9 nucleotides matching TRBD2. The ends lost 6 bases at V and 7 bases at J; junction bases unmatched: 9. Germline V gene lookup returns CDR1 MNHEY and CDR2 SVGAGI. CDR3 length: 15 amino acids.

The rearrangement uses TRBV29-1 and TRBJ2-2; 9 bases agree with TRBD1. The CDR3 spans 15 residues. CDR1 SQVTM and CDR2 ANQGSEA come from the germline V gene. The ends lost 7 bases at V and 3 bases at J; junction bases unmatched: 9. CDR3 sequence reads: CSGLGTGRDTGELFF. In DNA, the CDR3 is TGCAGCGGCCTCGGGACAGGGAGGGACACCGGGGAGCTGTTTTTT.